This entry lists 21 T cell receptor beta chains sequenced from one sample in a study of beta chain features in type 1 diabetes. Study-level results: The study found moderately but significantly shorter TCRB CDR3s in all four CD4+ subsets of Type 1 diabetes patients.

All of the isolated RNA was reverse transcribed, so expressed TCRB transcripts were sequenced. Repertoires were generated with immunoSEQ multiplex PCR, while TCRdb's copy carries only in-frame clones and drops some. This sample has about 150,000 clones, with around a tenth found just once. No antigen has been identified for these receptors. Sequencing was carried out using central memory CD4+ T cells from blood. These receptors were collected from a young man with type 1 diabetes.

This clone has more than one count but fewer than ten. This chain joins TRBV4-3 and TRBJ2-1; 10 nucleotides align to TRBD2. Germline V gene data show CDR1 as LGHNA and CDR2 as YSLEER. With 1 base clipped from V and 2 bases from J, the junction kept 5 bases outside the gene matches. This CDR3 has 17 amino acids. CDR3 amino acids: CASSQVLAGDTYNEQFF. In nucleotides, the CDR3 is TGCGCCAGCAGCCAAGTGCTAGCGGGAGATACCTACAATGAGCAGTTCTTC.

This clone was seen only a few times. The J gene is TRBJ1-2, the V gene TRBV11-1, with 7 bases matching TRBD1. Per the germline V gene, CDR1 is SGHAT and CDR2 is FQDESV (reference sequence). Trimming took 5 bases from V and 8 from J; bases not matched to a gene: 5. The length of the CDR3 is 12 residues. CDR3 amino acids: CASSRDSFGYTF. The CDR3 region has the DNA TGTGCCAGCAGCCGGGACAGCTTCGGCTACACCTTC.

The chain recombines TRBV7-9 with TRBJ2-7; TRBD1 matches 7 bases. The J segment lost 6 bases and the V segment lost 5 bases, leaving 10 bases of the junction unmatched. The germline CDR1 and CDR2 sequences are SEHNR and FQNEAQ (reference sequence). CDR3 length: 14 residues. For the CDR3, the DNA is TGTGCCAGCAGCCCTTGGACAGGCTCGGGCGAGCAGTACTTC. Translation gives CASSPWTGSGEQYF.

This clone was picked up a small number of times. V usage is TRBV7-9 and J usage is TRBJ1-1; D uncertain. Deletions cut 5 bases from V and 9 bases from J, with 19 bases between. The CDR3 runs to 14 residues. Germline V CDR1 and CDR2: SEHNR, FQNEAQ (reference sequence). The CDR3 region is CASSPPIARSKAFF. CDR3 nucleotide sequence: TGTGCCAGCAGCCCCCCCATCGCGCGATCAAAAGCTTTCTTT. Together with reference TRBV7-9 and TRBJ1-1, the CDR3 gives the full variable domain: DTGVSQNPRHKITKRGQNVTFRCDPISEHNRLYWYRQTLGQGPEFLTYFQNEAQLEKSRLLSDRFSAERPKGSFSTLEIQRTEQGDSAMYLCASSPPIARSKAFFGQGTRLTVV.

This clone was detected only a few times. This sequence joins TRBV29-1 and TRBJ1-4; 7 bases agree with TRBD1. This CDR3 spans 14 amino acids. Germline CDR1 reads SQVTM; CDR2 reads ANQGSEA. Losses at the gene ends were 3 bases for V and 4 bases for J; bases not matched to a gene: 5. The CDR3 sequence: CSVEWDSNNEKLFF. The CDR3 nucleotides read TGCAGCGTTGAGTGGGACAGCAATAATGAAAAACTGTTTTTT.

Notes on this clone: The same CDR3 also results from other DNA sequences found in this sample. V usage is TRBV9 and J usage is TRBJ2-5; D remains unclear. CDR3 length: 13 amino acids. Germline assignment: CDR1 SGDLS and CDR2 YYNGEE. Trimming removed 1 base from V and 3 bases from J, with 7 bases in between. In nucleotides, the CDR3 is TGTGCCAGCAGCGTATTACCGGAAGAGACCCAGTACTTC. Amino acid sequence: CASSVLPEETQYF.

The chain uses TRBV19 and TRBJ2-1; D is unclear. V was clipped by 1 base and J by 3 bases, with 13 bases between them. The CDR3 runs 16 residues. CDR1 and CDR2 from the germline V gene are LNHDA and SQIVND (reference sequence). The CDR3 loop reads CASSIVSGSVYNEQFF. In nucleotides, the CDR3 is TGTGCCAGTAGTATAGTATCCGGGTCGGTCTACAATGAGCAGTTCTTC.

The V gene is TRBV5-1, the J gene TRBJ2-7; 10 bases match TRBD1. V was clipped by 0 bases and J by 5 bases; unmatched bases: 2. CDR3 length: 14 residues. CDR1 and CDR2 from the germline V gene are SGHRS and YFSETQ. CDR3 bases: TGCGCCAGCAGCTTGGTGGGACAGGGGCACGAGCAGTACTTC. Protein sequence: CASSLVGQGHEQYF.

The chain combines TRBV7-9 with TRBJ2-1, with D perhaps matching TRBD2 (6 bases). The CDR3 is made up of 14 amino acids. Germline assignment: CDR1 SEHNR and CDR2 FQNEAQ (reference sequence). The V gene lost 2 bases and the J gene lost 5 bases, with 10 bases spanning the gap. The chain's CDR3 is CASSLTGAHNEQFF. CDR3 coding DNA: TGTGCCAGCAGCTTAACGGGAGCCCACAATGAGCAGTTCTTC. Full variable domain (missing parts from reference TRBV7-9 and TRBJ2-1): DTGVSQNPRHKITKRGQNVTFRCDPISEHNRLYWYRQTLGQGPEFLTYFQNEAQLEKSRLLSDRFSAERPKGSFSTLEIQRTEQGDSAMYLCASSLTGAHNEQFFGPGTRLTVL.

This clone appeared a few times. V gene TRBV28 combines with J gene TRBJ2-7; TRBD1 might be the D (6 bases). V dropped 7 bases and J dropped 4 bases, with 11 bases sitting between them. The CDR3 covers 12 residues. From germline, CDR1 is MDHEN and CDR2 SYDVKM. The CDR3 coding sequence is TGTGCCAGCAATCTACAGGGATACGAGCAGTACTTC. Translating it yields CASNLQGYEQYF.

The genes are TRBV29-1 and TRBJ1-1; TRBD1 agrees at 7 bases. Germline V lookup: CDR1 SQVTM, CDR2 ANQGSEA. CDR3 size: 16 residues. The trim removed 4 bases at V and 0 bases at J, leaving 11 bases unmatched. The CDR3 spells CSVGWGTGEMNTEAFF. The DNA for the CDR3 is TGCAGCGTTGGGTGGGGCACAGGGGAGATGAACACTGAAGCTTTCTTT.

This clone has a handful of counts. The chain uses TRBV18 and TRBJ1-1; 9 bases are shared with TRBD1. There are 14 residues in the CDR3. The V segment lost 6 bases and the J segment 5 bases; nucleotides outside the gene matches: 7. Germline CDR1 and CDR2: KGHSH and LQKENI. Written as DNA, the CDR3 is TGTGCCAGCTCCCGGGGACAGGGATTAACTGAAGCTTTCTTT. It translates to CASSRGQGLTEAFF.

Many counts were recorded for this clone. The V and J genes are TRBV4-1 and TRBJ2-7; 8 bases align to TRBD2. Germline CDR1 MGHRA, CDR2 YSYEKL. Unmatched junction bases numbered 1, after V lost 0 bases and J lost 3 bases. There are 14 residues in the CDR3. The CDR3 spells CASSQESGSYEQYF. The CDR3 nucleotides read TGCGCCAGCAGCCAAGAAAGCGGGAGCTACGAGCAGTACTTC.

This clone has a handful of counts. The genes are TRBV30 and TRBJ2-7, with 8 bases identical to TRBD1. V trimming: 2 bases; J trimming: 3 bases; junction bases outside the gene matches: 9. The CDR3 covers 15 residues. Germline V gene data show CDR1 as GTSNPN and CDR2 as SVGIG (reference sequence). This chain's CDR3 is CAWSPQDRAVYEQYF. The CDR3 nucleotides read TGTGCCTGGAGTCCACAGGACAGGGCTGTCTACGAGCAGTACTTC.

The chain is built from TRBV11-3 and TRBJ2-2; tentative D call: TRBD2 (7 bases). Germline CDR1 and CDR2: SGHNT and YENEEA. The CDR3 length is 15 residues. Trimming shortened V by 5 bases and J by 4 bases, and 14 bases separated the two germline ends. In DNA form, the CDR3 reads TGTGCCAGCAGCCAGGGGAGGGTAGGCACCGGGGAGCTGTTTTTT. Translating it yields CASSQGRVGTGELFF.

This clone came up a few times. The chain combines TRBV18 with TRBJ2-3; 9 bases line up with TRBD1. J lost 0 bases, V lost 7 bases, and 11 bases had no gene match. This CDR3 has 17 amino acids. From germline, CDR1 is KGHSH and CDR2 LQKENI. In DNA form, the CDR3 reads TGTGCCAGCTGGGGACAGGGAATCCCCACTAGCACAGATACGCAGTATTTT. Protein sequence: CASWGQGIPTSTDTQYF.

Notes on this clone: A much larger clone lies a single base off, so this may be a read error. The V gene is TRBV7-4, the J gene TRBJ2-3; D gene ambiguous. Germline CDR1 is SGHVT and CDR2 is SQSDAQ. The CDR3 loop spans 13 amino acids. V was cut by 1 base and J by 1 base, with 3 bases left in between. The CDR3 loop is CASSLVGTDTQYF. CDR3 coding DNA: TGTGCCAGCAGCTTAGTCGGCACAGATACGCAGTATTTT.

This chain connects TRBV19 to TRBJ2-1, with 9 bases matching TRBD2. The germline gives CDR1 LNHDA, CDR2 SQIVND (reference sequence). The ends lost 4 bases at V and 5 bases at J; junction bases unmatched: 15. This CDR3 region has 18 residues. The CDR3 DNA sequence: TGTGCCAGTAGTAAATGGGGTAGCGGGAGTTCCGAGGACAATGAGCAGTTCTTC. Translation: CASSKWGSGSSEDNEQFF. Together with reference TRBV19 and TRBJ2-1, the CDR3 gives the full variable domain: DGGITQSPKYLFRKEGQNVTLSCEQNLNHDAMYWYRQDPGQGLRLIYYSQIVNDFQKGDIAEGYSVSREKKESFPLTVTSAQKNPTAFYLCASSKWGSGSSEDNEQFFGPGTRLTVL.

The chain carries TRBV4-2 and TRBJ1-4; a weak D match, TRBD1 (6 bases). The V and J ends lost 8 bases and 8 bases respectively, with 18 bases between them. Germline-derived CDR1 and CDR2 are LGHNA and YNFKEQ. CDR3 length: 14 residues. CDR3 sequence reads: CASGSRGRREKLFF. CDR3 nucleotides: TGTGCCAGCGGGAGCAGGGGACGTAGGGAAAAACTGTTTTTT.

The V gene is TRBV2, the J gene TRBJ1-2; 7 bases agree with TRBD1. The CDR3 consists of 13 residues. J was trimmed by 1 base and V by 8 bases; bases with no gene match: 4. Germline V CDR1 and CDR2: SNHLY, FYNNEI. The CDR3 DNA follows: TGTGCCAGCGCCCGGGACAGTAACTATGGCTACACCTTC. Protein sequence: CASARDSNYGYTF.

This clone was counted only a few times. The chain carries TRBV27 and TRBJ2-6; D might be TRBD2 (5 bases). V was shortened by 3 bases and J by 0 bases, with 15 bases between the two germline ends. CDR3 size: 18 residues. Germline values: CDR1 MNHEY, CDR2 SMNVEV (reference sequence). The CDR3 DNA sequence: TGTGCCAGCAGTTTCGGGGTCCAGGTTGCCTCTGGGGCCAACGTCCTGACTTTC. It is translated as CASSFGVQVASGANVLTF.